This T cell receptor beta chain was documented in a study of shared clonotypes between healthy human individuals. Each cell subset's genomic DNA was divided evenly among several immunoSEQ plates. Data came from immunoSEQ multiplex PCR; TCRdb stores just in-frame clones and leaves some out. The table has about 680,000 clones, around 78% seen once. The study's findings and limits: Of the naive CD4 clonotypes, roughly 5% were shared across several donors. Rarefaction showed that sequencing of sorted subsets was incomplete (despite large depth). The sole specimen, blood, was sampled, and tissue repertoires likely differ.

The CDR3 runs to 16 residues. Per the germline V gene, CDR1 is SEHNR and CDR2 is FQNEAQ (reference sequence). V shed 4 bases, J shed 2 bases, and the junction held 6 bases outside the gene matches. This clone is a singleton in its sample. Its specificity is unknown. The chain joins TRBV7-9 to TRBJ1-5; 9 bases agree with TRBD1. The TCR sequence derives from a woman under 40 in good health. Sequencing was done on a sample of memory CD4+ T cells sorted from blood. As for subset: CD45RA-negative fraction. As DNA, the CDR3 is TGTGCCAGCAGCTCGTGGGGACAGGGAGGCAATCAGCCCCAGCATTTT. Translating it yields CASSSWGQGGNQPQHF.